The source of this T cell receptor beta chain is a study of shared clonotypes between healthy human individuals. This CDR3 has 13 residues. Germline lookup yields CDR1 SGHRS and CDR2 YFSETQ. Participating donors were healthy, HIV-negative adults free of recent acute infections or vaccinations. A word on this clone: Germline is not matched at one junction end, which may reflect a read error.

TCRdb keeps only in-frame clones here, not all; method: immunoSEQ multiplex PCR. The sample includes more than 500,000 clones, approximately 95% of them seen just once. What was sequenced was naive CD4+ T cells sorted from blood. Indicated subset: CD45RA+ positively selected. The origin of this receptor is a woman aged 30 to 39 in good health. The V gene is TRBV5-1, the J gene TRBJ1-2; D is ambiguous. The CDR3 region is CASSLEPGYDYTF. The CDR3 DNA reads TGCGCCAGCAGCTTGGAGCCAGGCTATGACTACACCTTC.